Presented here are 30 T cell receptor beta chains from one specimen sequenced in a study of beta chain features in type 1 diabetes. Antigen specificity for these receptors is unknown. Study outcomes and limitations: Shortening of TCRB CDR3s, moderate but significant, appeared in all four CD4+ subsets of Type 1 diabetes patients.

Expressed TCRB transcripts were sequenced because the isolated RNA had all been reverse transcribed beforehand. The protocol was immunoSEQ multiplex PCR, while the TCRdb copy is restricted to in-frame clones and leaves out a portion. The table shows some 350,000 clones, with 13% occurring only once. The material sequenced was naive CD4+ T cells from blood. The source is a young woman with type 1 diabetes.

There are a few counts of this clone. The rearrangement links TRBV6-6 to TRBJ2-7, with D hard to call. This CDR3 spans 13 amino acids. Germline CDR1 is MNHNY and CDR2 is SVGAGI (reference sequence). Trimming shortened V by 4 bases and J by 0 bases, and 7 bases separated the two germline ends. Here the CDR3 DNA reads TGTGCCAGCAGTTTTCTAGGCTCCTACGAGCAGTACGTC. It yields the protein CASSFLGSYEQYV.

This clone showed up just a few times. CDR3 region: CASSLVFGFDEQFF. In DNA form, the CDR3 reads TGTGCCAGCAGCTTAGTTTTCGGTTTTGATGAGCAGTTCTTC. J is TRBJ2-1 and V is TRBV7-9; D not resolved. The V end was cut by 1 base, the J end by 8 bases, with 12 bases between. Germline CDR1 and CDR2: SEHNR and FQNEAQ (reference sequence). The CDR3 consists of 14 residues.

This clone was detected only a few times. The V call is TRBV2, the J call TRBJ2-7; 15 bases agree with TRBD2. With V trimmed by 5 bases and J by 2 bases, 4 bases remained unmatched. From germline, CDR1 is SNHLY and CDR2 FYNNEI. This CDR3 region has 16 residues. CDR3 sequence reads: CASSRGLAGGAYEQYF. The CDR3, as DNA: TGTGCCAGCAGTCGTGGACTAGCGGGAGGGGCCTACGAGCAGTACTTC.

This clone has just a few counts. The chain couples TRBV29-1 to TRBJ1-1; the D gene is possibly TRBD1 (5 bases). V gave up 3 bases and J gave up 5 bases, with 16 bases separating them. The CDR3 is made up of 14 amino acids. The germline V gene encodes CDR1 SQVTM and CDR2 ANQGSEA. CDR3 residues: CSVDSGYGRTEAFF. The CDR3 region has the DNA TGCAGCGTTGACTCAGGGTACGGAAGGACTGAAGCTTTCTTT.

The rearrangement links TRBV5-4 to TRBJ1-2; D call uncertain. V lost 0 bases, J lost 6 bases, and 9 bases lay in between. Per germline, CDR1 SGHNT and CDR2 YYREEE (reference sequence). The CDR3 has 13 residues. CDR3 in amino acids: CASSLGLGDGYTF. DNA of the CDR3: TGTGCCAGCAGCTTGGGTCTGGGAGATGGCTACACCTTC. Variable domain in full (rest from reference TRBV5-4 and TRBJ1-2): ETGVTQSPTHLIKTRGQQVTLRCSSQSGHNTVSWYQQALGQGPQFIFQYYREEENGRGNFPPRFSGLQFPNYSSELNVNALELDDSALYLCASSLGLGDGYTFGSGTRLTVV.

This clone was seen a few times. The rearrangement joins TRBV4-1 to TRBJ2-3; 12 bases agree with TRBD2. After removal of 5 bases from V and 6 bases from J, the junction contained 18 bases not matched to a gene. Germline V CDR1 and CDR2: MGHRA, YSYEKL. The CDR3 loop spans 19 amino acids. The CDR3, as DNA: TGCGCCAGCAGCTTTACGGCTAGCGGGAGGGCCGGGGCGTGGGATACGCAGTATTTT. Encoded protein: CASSFTASGRAGAWDTQYF.

This clone was counted between two and nine times. V is TRBV6-1 and J is TRBJ2-3; 8 bases are shared with TRBD2. Germline V CDR1 and CDR2: MNHNS, SASEGT. The CDR3 sequence is 15 residues long. Trimming at V came to 4 bases and at J to 4 bases, leaving 7 bases not matched to a gene. CDR3 amino acids: CASSGAGVVADTQYF. In nucleotides, the CDR3 is TGTGCCAGCAGTGGAGCGGGAGTAGTGGCAGATACGCAGTATTTT.

V and J are TRBV27 and TRBJ2-5, with 7 bases matching TRBD1. This CDR3 region has 13 residues. The V and J ends lost 5 bases and 4 bases, in that order; junction bases with no gene match: 4. The germline V gene has CDR1 MNHEY and CDR2 SMNVEV (reference sequence). The CDR3 spells CASSRQGAETQYF. The CDR3 bases are TGTGCCAGCAGTAGACAGGGAGCAGAGACCCAGTACTTC.

This clone was counted a few times. The chain joins TRBV30 to TRBJ1-2; tentatively, D is TRBD1 (6 bases). This CDR3 has 14 residues. Germline CDR1 GTSNPN, CDR2 SVGIG (reference sequence). V was pared by 2 bases and J by 4 bases, with 14 bases between. CDR3 protein: CAWSKRGIGYGYTF. The CDR3 DNA follows: TGTGCCTGGAGTAAAAGGGGGATCGGCTATGGCTACACCTTC.

The V gene is TRBV30, the J gene TRBJ1-5; 9 bases map to TRBD1. The CDR3 covers 15 residues. Germline assignment: CDR1 GTSNPN and CDR2 SVGIG (reference sequence). Trimming removed 1 base from V and 4 bases from J; junction bases left unmatched: 5. The CDR3 nucleotides read TGTGCCTGGAGTGGGGCCGGGACAGGGAATCAGCCCCAGCATTTT. This gives the protein CAWSGAGTGNQPQHF.

The J gene is TRBJ1-1, the V gene TRBV2; weak D call: TRBD1 (6 bases). CDR1 is SNHLY, CDR2 FYNNEI, per germline. The CDR3 covers 14 residues. V gave up 4 bases and J gave up 2 bases, with 11 bases separating them. CDR3 region: CASSVTRGNTEAFF. DNA of the CDR3: TGTGCCAGCAGTGTGACCAGGGGAAACACTGAAGCTTTCTTT.

This rearrangement joins TRBV30 to TRBJ1-1; possibly TRBD1 for D (5 bases). CDR3 length equals 15 residues. Germline CDR1 reads GTSNPN; CDR2 reads SVGIG (reference sequence). With 0 bases removed from V and 3 bases from J, the gap between germline ends came to 14 bases. The CDR3 DNA reads as TGTGCCTGGAGTGTACCAGGGATGTGGGACACTGAAGCTTTCTTT. Its translation: CAWSVPGMWDTEAFF.

This chain joins TRBV5-8 and TRBJ2-1; TRBD2 is a possible D gene (6 bases). CDR1 SGHTS and CDR2 YDEGEE come from the germline V gene. Trimming took 0 bases from V and 4 from J, leaving 14 bases between them. The CDR3 runs to 16 residues. The DNA for the CDR3 is TGTGCCAGCAGCTTGGCCTACGGGAGAATTTACAATGAGCAGTTCTTC. Protein sequence: CASSLAYGRIYNEQFF.

The chain recombines TRBV6-5 with TRBJ2-1, with 11 nucleotides matching TRBD2. The CDR3 length is 13 residues. Trimming removed 6 bases from V and 14 bases from J; junction bases left unmatched: 9. Germline values: CDR1 MNHEY, CDR2 SVGAGI. CDR3 sequence (DNA): TGTGCCAGCAGCCCAGTTAGCGGGAGGGGGGAGTTCTTC. Translated, it gives CASSPVSGRGEFF.

The V gene is TRBV27, the J gene TRBJ2-1; possible D gene TRBD2, 7 bases. The CDR3 loop spans 16 amino acids. Trimming removed 4 bases at V and 5 bases at J, with 18 bases between. CDR1 is MNHEY, CDR2 SMNVEV, per germline (reference sequence). This CDR3 reads CASSSPRGQGNNEQFF. In DNA form, the CDR3 reads TGTGCCAGCAGTTCCCCGCGGGGGCAGGGAAACAATGAGCAGTTCTTC.

This clone has only one observation. The chain has TRBV18 and TRBJ2-5; possibly TRBD1 for D (5 bases). The ends were cut back, 2 bases at V and 0 bases at J, with 10 bases in the middle. This CDR3 contains 15 residues. The V gene's germline CDR1 is KGHSH and CDR2 LQKENI. The chain's CDR3 is CASSPSTAHQETQYF. Here the CDR3 DNA reads TGTGCCAGCTCACCATCGACAGCCCACCAAGAGACCCAGTACTTC.

V usage is TRBV30 and J usage is TRBJ2-3, with TRBD1 identical over 10 bases. The CDR3 contains 13 residues. V shed 2 bases, J shed 9 bases, and the junction held 5 bases outside the gene matches. Germline V lookup: CDR1 GTSNPN, CDR2 SVGIG (reference sequence). CDR3 region: CAWSTTGGATQYF. Written as DNA, the CDR3 is TGTGCCTGGAGTACGACAGGGGGCGCGACGCAGTATTTT.

This chain joins TRBV30 and TRBJ2-7; 7 positions agree with TRBD1. V was clipped by 2 bases and J by 9 bases; unmatched bases: 7. Germline V CDR1 and CDR2: GTSNPN, SVGIG (reference sequence). The CDR3 contains 12 residues. CDR3 region: CAWSPRQGRQYV. The DNA for the CDR3 is TGTGCCTGGAGTCCTCGACAGGGAAGGCAGTACGTC.

V and J are TRBV11-2 and TRBJ2-7; a possible D gene is TRBD2 (6 bases). Germline V gene data show CDR1 as SGHAT and CDR2 as FQNNGV. V was shortened by 1 base and J by 4 bases, with 11 bases between the two germline ends. CDR3 length: 14 residues. The CDR3 spells CASSLVGSSYEQYF. CDR3 nucleotide sequence: TGTGCCAGCAGCTTAGTCGGGAGTAGTTACGAGCAGTACTTC.

The genes are TRBV30 and TRBJ1-3; D remains unclear. In germline, CDR1 is GTSNPN, CDR2 SVGIG (reference sequence). The V end was cut by 6 bases, the J end by 0 bases, with 12 bases between. This CDR3 has 14 amino acids. In DNA, the CDR3 is TGTGCCTGTGGAGAGGAGAGCTCTGGAAACACCATATATTTT. This translates into CACGEESSGNTIYF.

This clone was seen a handful of times. The chain employs TRBV4-1 and TRBJ2-1; D is possibly TRBD2 (6 bases). The CDR3 length is 17 residues. The germline CDR1 and CDR2 sequences are MGHRA and YSYEKL. V gave up 0 bases and J gave up 4 bases, with 16 bases separating them. This CDR3 reads CASSQDRVAGSYNEQFF. The DNA of the CDR3 is TGCGCCAGCAGCCAAGATCGGGTGGCGGGATCTTACAATGAGCAGTTCTTC.

This CDR3 reads CASSATGATDTQYF. Here the CDR3 DNA reads TGTGCCAGTAGTGCGACAGGGGCTACAGATACGCAGTATTTT. The rearrangement joins TRBV19 to TRBJ2-3; 8 bases are shared with TRBD1. Germline loops: CDR1 LNHDA, CDR2 SQIVND (reference sequence). J lost 3 bases, V lost 5 bases, and 4 bases had no gene match. The CDR3 length is 14 residues.

Only a few counts were recorded for this clone. The chain couples TRBV5-4 to TRBJ2-1; 15 bases map to TRBD2. The CDR3 extends over 16 amino acids. Germline lookup yields CDR1 SGHNT and CDR2 YYREEE (reference sequence). Trimming removed 0 bases from V and 9 bases from J; junction bases left unmatched: 4. The CDR3 loop is CASSLGGGLAGGEQFF. The DNA of the CDR3 is TGTGCCAGCAGCTTGGGTGGGGGACTAGCGGGAGGTGAGCAGTTCTTC.

The chain recombines TRBV5-6 with TRBJ2-1; D is ambiguous. The CDR3 extends over 12 amino acids. The V gene's germline CDR1 is SGHDT and CDR2 YYEEEE. The V end lost 0 bases, the J end lost 10 bases, and 8 bases lay between the germline ends. The CDR3 region has the DNA TGTGCCAGCAGCTTGGGACTCCCCGAGCAGTTCTTC. Translated, it gives CASSLGLPEQFF.

The chain carries TRBV29-1 and TRBJ2-2; 11 nucleotides agree with TRBD1. Unmatched junction bases numbered 4, after V lost 6 bases and J lost 7 bases. Germline values: CDR1 SQVTM, CDR2 ANQGSEA. The CDR3 has 13 residues. CDR3 loop: CSVGQGADGELFF. CDR3 nucleotides: TGCAGCGTCGGACAGGGGGCGGACGGGGAGCTGTTTTTT.

The V call is TRBV28, the J call TRBJ2-1, with 13 bases lining up with TRBD2. This CDR3 region has 16 residues. The V gene's germline CDR1 is MDHEN and CDR2 SYDVKM. V lost 4 bases and J lost 9; bases outside the gene matches: 9. CDR3: CASSSPGLAGDFEQFF. CDR3 DNA: TGTGCCAGCAGTTCCCCAGGACTAGCGGGAGACTTTGAGCAGTTCTTC.

This clone was counted only a few times. The genes are TRBV7-2 and TRBJ2-1; 8 nucleotides match TRBD1. Per the germline V gene, CDR1 is SGHTA and CDR2 is FQGNSA. Trimming cost V 5 bases and J 2 bases; bases outside gene matches: 8. The CDR3 covers 16 residues. CDR3 residues: CASSQWTGRTYNEQFF. As DNA, the CDR3 is TGTGCCAGCAGCCAATGGACAGGGAGGACCTACAATGAGCAGTTCTTC.

The CDR3 reads CASSSTRGYNEQFF. The CDR3 DNA sequence: TGTGCCAGCAGCTCCACCAGGGGGTACAATGAGCAGTTCTTC. The chain employs TRBV11-2 and TRBJ2-1, with 7 bases aligning to TRBD1. Looked up from germline, CDR1 is SGHAT and CDR2 is FQNNGV. The CDR3 runs to 14 residues. V lost 4 bases, J lost 4 bases, and 4 bases stayed unmatched. Together with reference TRBV11-2 and TRBJ2-1, the CDR3 gives the full variable domain: EAGVAQSPRYKIIEKRQSVAFWCNPISGHATLYWYQQILGQGPKLLIQFQNNGVVDDSQLPKDRFSAERLKGVDSTLKIQPAKLEDSAVYLCASSSTRGYNEQFFGPGTRLTVL.

In its sample, this clone was seen a few times. The sample contains more than one DNA sequence encoding this CDR3. This rearrangement joins TRBV2 to TRBJ1-1; tentatively, D is TRBD1 (5 bases). Trimming cost V 2 bases and J 4 bases, with 8 bases left between them. The CDR3 contains 13 residues. CDR1 and CDR2 from the germline V gene are SNHLY and FYNNEI. The CDR3 here is CASSERGGTEAFF. CDR3 in DNA: TGTGCCAGCAGTGAACGGGGGGGCACTGAAGCTTTCTTT.

The chain couples TRBV19 to TRBJ2-5; TRBD2 matches 7 bases. After removal of 8 bases from V and 4 bases from J, the junction contained 7 bases not matched to a gene. This CDR3 region has 13 residues. The germline V gene encodes CDR1 LNHDA and CDR2 SQIVND (reference sequence). CDR3 nucleotides: TGTGCCAGTTCCACGGGAGGTACAGAGACCCAGTACTTC. Protein: CASSTGGTETQYF.